This entry concerns a single T cell receptor (beta chain). Its specificity is not known. The data belong to a study of blood T cells in healthy people across ages. The germline CDR1 and CDR2 sequences are LGHDT and YNNKEL (reference sequence). This CDR3 spans 15 amino acids. V was cut by 4 bases and J by 0 bases, with 11 bases left in between. Then a second PCR, running about 6 to 12 cycles, was carried out with a sample-barcoded 5' primer and a J-beta primer mix. TCRdb redid the calling of the 5' RACE reads with MiXCR, one entry per CDR3 protein. The sample contains hundreds of thousands of distinct CDR3 sequences, roughly two fifths of which appear only once. Study-wide results and caveats: Diversity was higher, and naive CD4+ cells more numerous, in long-lived donors than in aged donors. It was not known whether donors were CMV positive (a possible confounder of expanded clonotype changes). Unsorted PBMC input precluded a conclusive naive versus antigen-experienced comparison.

The chain has TRBV3-1 and TRBJ2-3; D perhaps matches TRBD2 (5 bases). The receptor's source is an elderly man in good health. The sequencing input was blood. This chain's CDR3 is CASSPIAQSTDTQYF. CDR3 DNA: TGTGCCAGCAGCCCCATAGCGCAGAGCACAGATACGCAGTATTTT.